These T cell receptor beta chains were read from a single sample in a study of T-cell memory formation after mild COVID-19. Each CDR3 protein is one row after TCRdb ran MiXCR on the 5' RACE reads. The table has around 410,000 distinct CDR3 sequences, 23% seen once. Sequencing was carried out using PBMCs or a T cell subset sorted from them (not recorded which). The receptors here all came from an adult woman who had mild COVID-19 (a few samples of this study predate the infection). Cell type and time point are not known. CDR3s include the opening cysteine and the closing phenylalanine or tryptophan. The D gene is left open where the match is weak. A row's size may be missing; if present it is once, few, many or a size class.

J: TRBJ1-1; V: TRBV20-1; size: many; D: TRBD1; DNA: TGCAGTGCGTGGACAGGGACGTACACTGAAGCTTTCTTT; CDR3: CSAWTGTYTEAFF
J: TRBJ2-1; V: TRBV6-5; size: -; D: TRBD2; DNA: TGTGCCAGCAGTTACTCCCGGACTAGCGCCTCTGAGCAGTTCTTC; CDR3: CASSYSRTSASEQFF
J: TRBJ1-3; V: TRBV5-6; size: -; D: -; DNA: TGTGCCAGCAGCTCCGGTGAAAACACCATATATTTT; CDR3: CASSSGENTIYF
J: TRBJ2-7; V: TRBV29-1; size: -; D: TRBD1; DNA: TGCAGCGTTGCTCTCGGGACAGGGATGAACGAGCAGTACTTC; CDR3: CSVALGTGMNEQYF
J: TRBJ1-2; V: TRBV30; size: few; D: -; DNA: TGTGCCTGGAGGCGGGAGACAGGATTATATGGCTACACCTTC; CDR3: CAWRRETGLYGYTF
J: TRBJ1-6; V: TRBV20-1; size: few; D: -; DNA: TGCAGTGCTAGAAGGGCAGCTAATTCACCCCTCCACTTT; CDR3: CSARRAANSPLHF
J: TRBJ2-5; V: TRBV20-1; size: -; D: -; DNA: TGCAGTTCCAAGGTGGCCCCCTCGGGAGAGACCCAGTACTTC; CDR3: CSSKVAPSGETQYF
J: TRBJ2-7; V: TRBV9; size: -; D: -; DNA: TGTGACAGCAGCCCCCCCAGGGGGGCCCTCTACGAGCAGTACTTC; CDR3: CDSSPPRGALYEQYF
J: TRBJ1-5; V: TRBV5-1; size: -; D: TRBD1; DNA: TGCGCCAGCAGCAAGTGGACAGGGGATCAGCCCCAGCATTTT; CDR3: CASSKWTGDQPQHF
J: TRBJ2-3; V: TRBV12-3/TRBV12-4; size: many; D: TRBD1; DNA: TGTGCCAGCAGCTGGACAGGGGGTTGGGCTACGCAGTATTTT; CDR3: CASSWTGGWATQYF
J: TRBJ1-1; V: TRBV3-1; size: -; D: TRBD1; DNA: TGTGCCAGCAGCTCCCGAGTACAGGGGTGGATCGCTGAAGCTTTCTTT; CDR3: CASSSRVQGWIAEAFF
J: TRBJ2-3; V: TRBV19; size: -; D: TRBD1; DNA: TGTGCCAGTAGTATCAGGGACAGGGTTCCAGATACGCAGTATTTT; CDR3: CASSIRDRVPDTQYF
J: TRBJ2-7; V: TRBV7-2; size: few; D: TRBD1; DNA: TGTGCCAGCAGCCCCCGGACAGGGGGGTCCTACGAGCAGTACTTC; CDR3: CASSPRTGGSYEQYF
J: TRBJ2-1; V: TRBV9; size: few; D: -; DNA: TGTGCCAGCAGCGTTCAGGGATACTACAATGAGCAGTTCTTC; CDR3: CASSVQGYYNEQFF
J: TRBJ2-3; V: TRBV27; size: once; D: -; DNA: TGTGCCAGCAGGGGGTTCGTAGGGGGCACAGATACGCAGTATTTT; CDR3: CASRGFVGGTDTQYF
J: TRBJ2-7; V: TRBV12-3/TRBV12-4; size: -; D: TRBD2; DNA: TGTGCCAGCACCCCCACTAGCGGCCCCTACGAGCAGTACTTC; CDR3: CASTPTSGPYEQYF
J: TRBJ2-2; V: TRBV4-2; size: many; D: TRBD1; DNA: TGTGCCAGCAGCCAAGGTCAGGGGGACAACACCGGGGAGCTGTTTTTT; CDR3: CASSQGQGDNTGELFF
J: TRBJ2-1; V: TRBV30; size: -; D: TRBD2; DNA: TGTGCCTGGAGTACGGGGACGGGAGGTGAGCAGTTCTTC; CDR3: CAWSTGTGGEQFF
J: TRBJ2-1; V: TRBV7-2; size: -; D: -; DNA: TGTGCCAGCAGCTTAGGGGTAGCTGTCAGCTCCTACAATGAGCAGTTCTTC; CDR3: CASSLGVAVSSYNEQFF
J: TRBJ2-3; V: TRBV7-9; size: -; D: TRBD2; DNA: TGTGCCAGCAGCTCGTGGAGTAGCGGGAGATCAGATACGCAGTATTTT; CDR3: CASSSWSSGRSDTQYF
J: TRBJ2-7; V: TRBV19; size: once; D: TRBD1; DNA: TGTGCCAGTAGTCTCCCCCAGGGGGAACTGAGCGAGCAGTACTTC; CDR3: CASSLPQGELSEQYF
J: TRBJ2-5; V: TRBV11-1; size: few; D: -; DNA: TGTGCCAGCAGCCCCCAGGCCAGTCGGGAGACCCAGTACTTC; CDR3: CASSPQASRETQYF
J: TRBJ1-3; V: TRBV5-1; size: -; D: TRBD1; DNA: TGCGCCAGCAGCTTGGAGTTGACAGGGGCTGGAAACACCATATATTTT; CDR3: CASSLELTGAGNTIYF
J: TRBJ1-4; V: TRBV2; size: -; D: -; DNA: TGTGCCAGCGAGGGTGAAAAACTGTTTTTT; CDR3: CASEGEKLFF
J: TRBJ2-2; V: TRBV24-1; size: few; D: -; DNA: TGTGCCACCAGCGCAGGGTTGTGGTCCACCGGGGAGCTGTTTTTT; CDR3: CATSAGLWSTGELFF
J: TRBJ2-1; V: TRBV10-2; size: -; D: -; DNA: TGCGCCAGCAGTGGGACTCGGGGGATGGGTTCCTACAATGAGCAGTTCTTC; CDR3: CASSGTRGMGSYNEQFF
J: TRBJ2-2; V: TRBV4-2; size: few; D: -; DNA: TGTGCCAGCAGTCCCCGAGGGGAGCTGTTTTTT; CDR3: CASSPRGELFF
J: TRBJ2-7; V: TRBV7-9; size: few; D: TRBD1; DNA: TGTGCCAGCAGCTTAGGAGGACAGGGGTCCGAGCAGTACTTC; CDR3: CASSLGGQGSEQYF
J: TRBJ1-2; V: TRBV9; size: -; D: TRBD1; DNA: TGTGCCAGCAGCGTAGCTGGACAGGTTAACTATGGCTACACCTTC; CDR3: CASSVAGQVNYGYTF
J: TRBJ2-5; V: TRBV4-1; size: -; D: -; DNA: TGCGCCAGCAGCTTGGGCCAGCCTGCAGGAGAGACCCAGTACTTC; CDR3: CASSLGQPAGETQYF
J: TRBJ2-1; V: TRBV5-1; size: few; D: -; DNA: TGCGCCAGCAGCTTTGGCCAGGTGGGGTTCAATGAGCAGTTCTTC; CDR3: CASSFGQVGFNEQFF
J: TRBJ2-1; V: TRBV24-1; size: few; D: TRBD2; DNA: TGTGCCACCAGTGTACCGGGAGGGCCAAATGAGCAGTTCTTC; CDR3: CATSVPGGPNEQFF
J: TRBJ1-2; V: TRBV6-5; size: -; D: -; DNA: TGTGCCAGCCGCCTTCGGGGGACCCCGTTGGGCTACACCTTC; CDR3: CASRLRGTPLGYTF
J: TRBJ1-1; V: TRBV6-2/TRBV6-3; size: -; D: -; DNA: TGTGCCAGCAGTTACTTAGGAAGCGGGAACACTGAAGCTTTCTTT; CDR3: CASSYLGSGNTEAFF
J: TRBJ2-1; V: TRBV9; size: -; D: TRBD1; DNA: TGTGCCAGCAGCGTAGCCGGCGGGACCGGGACAGGAACCTACAATGAGCAGTTCTTC; CDR3: CASSVAGGTGTGTYNEQFF
J: TRBJ2-2; V: TRBV12-3/TRBV12-4; size: -; D: -; DNA: TGTGCCAGCAGTTCCGACAGCCAGGGGAACACCGGGGAGCTGTTTTTT; CDR3: CASSSDSQGNTGELFF
J: TRBJ2-7; V: TRBV7-6; size: -; D: -; DNA: TGTGCCAGCAGCTTAGTTATGGCACCCTCCCTAGGACCCTACGAGCAGTACTTC; CDR3: CASSLVMAPSLGPYEQYF
J: TRBJ2-1; V: TRBV20-1; size: many; D: -; DNA: TGCAGTGCTGCCCTGGCCCCGGACTACAATGAGCAGTTCTTC; CDR3: CSAALAPDYNEQFF
J: TRBJ2-1; V: TRBV4-1; size: few; D: TRBD1; DNA: TGCGCCAGCAGCCAGCCCAAAATTACGGGACAGCACAACAATGAGCAGTTCTTC; CDR3: CASSQPKITGQHNNEQFF
J: TRBJ2-4; V: TRBV11-2; size: few; D: TRBD2; DNA: TGTGCCAGCAGCTTAGGCGGGAGCTACATTCAGTACTTC; CDR3: CASSLGGSYIQYF
J: TRBJ2-7; V: TRBV4-1; size: many; D: -; DNA: TGCGCCAGCAGCCAAGATCATACGACGGAGCAGTACTTC; CDR3: CASSQDHTTEQYF
J: TRBJ2-1; V: TRBV5-1; size: once; D: -; DNA: TGCGCCAGCAGCTTGGATAGCGATGAGCAGTTCTTC; CDR3: CASSLDSDEQFF
J: TRBJ2-7; V: TRBV7-9; size: many; D: -; DNA: TGTGCCAGCAGCCCGGACGGCTACGAGCAGTACTTC; CDR3: CASSPDGYEQYF
J: TRBJ2-5; V: TRBV6-4; size: -; D: TRBD1; DNA: TGTGCCAGCAGGAGGACAGGGGGGAGAGAGACCCAGTACTTC; CDR3: CASRRTGGRETQYF
J: TRBJ1-2; V: TRBV20-1; size: -; D: -; DNA: TGCAGTGCTAGCCCCAGGGCTGGGGGCTACACCTTC; CDR3: CSASPRAGGYTF
J: TRBJ1-1; V: TRBV4-3; size: once; D: -; DNA: TGCGCCAGCAGCCAAGACCTCAAGCGCCCGGGATTTTTT; CDR3: CASSQDLKRPGFF